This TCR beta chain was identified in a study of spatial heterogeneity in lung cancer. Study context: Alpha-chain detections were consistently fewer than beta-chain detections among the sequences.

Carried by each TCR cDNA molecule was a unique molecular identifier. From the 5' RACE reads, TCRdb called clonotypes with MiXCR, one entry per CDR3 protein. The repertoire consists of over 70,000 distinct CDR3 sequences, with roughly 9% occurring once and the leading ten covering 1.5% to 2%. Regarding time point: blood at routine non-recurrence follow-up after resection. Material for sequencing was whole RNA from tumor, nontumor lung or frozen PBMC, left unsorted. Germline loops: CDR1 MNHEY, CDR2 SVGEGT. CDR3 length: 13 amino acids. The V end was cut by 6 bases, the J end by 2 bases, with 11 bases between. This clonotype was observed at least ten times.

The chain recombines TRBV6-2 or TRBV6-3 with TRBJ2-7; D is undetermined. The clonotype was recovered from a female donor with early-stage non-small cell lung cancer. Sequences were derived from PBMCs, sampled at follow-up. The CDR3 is CASSYDTAYEQYF. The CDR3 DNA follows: TGTGCCAGCAGCTATGACACTGCCTACGAGCAGTACTTC.